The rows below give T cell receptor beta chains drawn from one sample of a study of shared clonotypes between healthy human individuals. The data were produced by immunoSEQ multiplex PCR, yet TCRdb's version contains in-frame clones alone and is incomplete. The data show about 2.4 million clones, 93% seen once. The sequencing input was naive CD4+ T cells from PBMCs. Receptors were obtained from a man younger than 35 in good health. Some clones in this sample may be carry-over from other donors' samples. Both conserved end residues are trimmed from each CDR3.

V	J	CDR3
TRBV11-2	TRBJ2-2	ASSRASSNTGELF
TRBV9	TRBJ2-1	ASSALQGAVGNEQF
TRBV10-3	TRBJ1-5	AISESRGEEGQPQH
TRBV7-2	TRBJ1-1	ASSLGPLPLLNTEAF
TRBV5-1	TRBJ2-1	ASSWGLAGPEYNEQF
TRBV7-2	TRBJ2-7	ASSIPGPPSYEQY
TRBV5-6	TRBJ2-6	ASSQVNSGANVLT
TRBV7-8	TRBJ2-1	ASSSKTELSAGADEQF
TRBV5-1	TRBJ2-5	ASSPDWTAQETQY
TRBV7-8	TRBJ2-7	ASSLVPGLYSYEQY
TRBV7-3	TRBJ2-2	ASSNGLAGIGSGELF
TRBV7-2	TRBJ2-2	ASSIRPGLAANTGELF
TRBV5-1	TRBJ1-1	ASSLSGDTEAF
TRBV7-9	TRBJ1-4	ASSLEGTGVREKLF
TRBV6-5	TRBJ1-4	ASSYHSGEDEKLF
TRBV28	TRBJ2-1	ASSLLAGVWEQF
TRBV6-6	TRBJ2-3	ASRNTGTDTQY
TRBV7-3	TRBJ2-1	ASSLVGTTYNEQF
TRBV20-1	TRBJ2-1	SASRQDQF
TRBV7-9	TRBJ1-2	ASSEGQRLYGYT
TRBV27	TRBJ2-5	ASGRDRGQTQY
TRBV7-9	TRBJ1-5	ASSLGQGAQPQH
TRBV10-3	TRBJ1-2	AISVSRGQAFYT
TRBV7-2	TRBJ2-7	ASSPTTSEYEQY
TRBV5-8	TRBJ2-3	ASSLYPTDRVTDTQY
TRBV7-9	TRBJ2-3	ASSFRGGQDTQY
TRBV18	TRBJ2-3	ASSLRAREETDTQY
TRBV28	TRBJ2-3	ASSLLGSGTDTQY
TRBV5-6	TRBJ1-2	ASSLSGISWPRDYGYT
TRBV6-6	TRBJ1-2	ASRGGHPPTVGYT
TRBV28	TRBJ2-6	ASSGTGLSGANVLT
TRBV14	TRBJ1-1	ASSLRQGLNTEAF
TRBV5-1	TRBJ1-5	ASSFRGEQPQH
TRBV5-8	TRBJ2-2	ASSPGDARGELF
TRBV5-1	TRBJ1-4	ASSDGHGYEKLF
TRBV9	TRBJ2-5	ASSLTSYQETQY
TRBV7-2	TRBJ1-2	ASSLAGFTNYGYT
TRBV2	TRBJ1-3	ASSFRLMISSSGNTIY
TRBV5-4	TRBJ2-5	ASSPLTGGLETQY
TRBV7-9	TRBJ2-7	ASSSHLSYEQY